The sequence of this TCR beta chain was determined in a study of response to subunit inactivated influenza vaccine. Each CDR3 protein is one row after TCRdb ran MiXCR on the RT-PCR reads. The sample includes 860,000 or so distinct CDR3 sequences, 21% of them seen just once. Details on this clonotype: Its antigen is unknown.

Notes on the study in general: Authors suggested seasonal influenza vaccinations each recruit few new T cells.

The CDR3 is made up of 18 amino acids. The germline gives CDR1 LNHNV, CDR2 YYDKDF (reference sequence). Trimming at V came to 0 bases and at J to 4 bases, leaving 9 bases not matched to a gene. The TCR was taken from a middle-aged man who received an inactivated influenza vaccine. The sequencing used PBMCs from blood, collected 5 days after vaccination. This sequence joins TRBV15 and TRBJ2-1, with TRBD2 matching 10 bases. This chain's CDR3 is CATSRDPSWTSGYNEQFF. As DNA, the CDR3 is TGTGCCACCAGCAGAGACCCATCCTGGACTAGCGGATACAATGAGCAGTTCTTC.